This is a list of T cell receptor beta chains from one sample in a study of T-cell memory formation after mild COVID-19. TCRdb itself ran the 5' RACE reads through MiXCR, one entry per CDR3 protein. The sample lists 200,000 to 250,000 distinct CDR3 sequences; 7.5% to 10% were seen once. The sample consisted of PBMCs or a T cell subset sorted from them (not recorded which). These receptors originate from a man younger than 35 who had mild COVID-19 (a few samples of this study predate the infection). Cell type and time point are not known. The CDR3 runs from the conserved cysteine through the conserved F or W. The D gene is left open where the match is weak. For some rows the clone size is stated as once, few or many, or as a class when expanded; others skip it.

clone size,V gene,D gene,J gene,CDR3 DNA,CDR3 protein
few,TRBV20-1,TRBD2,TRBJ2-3,TGCAGTGCTGGGGGTAGCGGGGGAGGAAATACGCAGTATTTT,CSAGGSGGGNTQYF
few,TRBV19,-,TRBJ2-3,TGTGCCAGTAGTGCGCACCGGGATACGCAGTATTTT,CASSAHRDTQYF
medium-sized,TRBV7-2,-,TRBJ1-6,TGTGCCAGCAGCCGATCTGGGACGGATAATTCACCCCTCCACTTT,CASSRSGTDNSPLHF
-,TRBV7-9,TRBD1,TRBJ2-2,TGTGCCAGCAGACCAGCGGACAGGGCAAATGGGGAGCTGTTTTTT,CASRPADRANGELFF
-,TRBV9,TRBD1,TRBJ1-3,TGTGCCAGCAGCGGGACAGGGGGCCTCGCTGGAAACACCATATATTTT,CASSGTGGLAGNTIYF
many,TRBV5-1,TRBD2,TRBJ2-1,TGCGCCAGCAGCTTGCTAGCGGGGGGAGCGAATGAGCAGTTCTTC,CASSLLAGGANEQFF
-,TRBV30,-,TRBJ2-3,TGTGCCTGGAGCCCGGGGAGCACAGATACGCAGTATTTT,CAWSPGSTDTQYF
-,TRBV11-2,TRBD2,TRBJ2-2,TGTGCCAGCAGCCCGCCGGTCGGCGGGGGGAGGACCGGGGAGCTGTTTTTT,CASSPPVGGGRTGELFF
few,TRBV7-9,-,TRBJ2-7,TGTGCCAGCAGCCCGACAGGCTCCAGCTCCTACGAGCAGTACTTC,CASSPTGSSSYEQYF
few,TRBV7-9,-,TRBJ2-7,TGTGCCAGCAGCCGCTCCGGGGCAGCTCTCTTCTTC,CASSRSGAALFF
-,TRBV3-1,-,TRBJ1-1,TGTGCCAGCAGCCAAGATCGGAGCAGGACCATGAACACTGAAGCTTTCTTT,CASSQDRSRTMNTEAFF
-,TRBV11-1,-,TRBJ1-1,TGTGCCAGCAGCCCTACAGGGTGGCGGCAAACTGAAGCTTTCTTT,CASSPTGWRQTEAFF
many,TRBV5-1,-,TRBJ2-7,TGCGCCAGCAGCTTCCAGGGGTCCTACGAGCAGTACTTC,CASSFQGSYEQYF
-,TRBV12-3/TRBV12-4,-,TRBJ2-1,TGTGCCAGCAGTTTAGCCAGGGGCAATGAGCAGTTCTTC,CASSLARGNEQFF
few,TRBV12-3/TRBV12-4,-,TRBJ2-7,TGTGCCAGCAGACGGGCGACGGGACCTAACTACGAGCAGTACTTC,CASRRATGPNYEQYF
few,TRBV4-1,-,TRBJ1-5,TGCGCCAGCAGCCATTCCCCCCCTCGAGAGAAAGGGGGGGGGATCTATCAGCCCCAGCATTTT,CASSHSPPREKGGGIYQPQHF
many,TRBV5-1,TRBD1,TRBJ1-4,TGCGCCAGCAGCTTACAGGGGACTAATGAAAAACTGTTTTTT,CASSLQGTNEKLFF
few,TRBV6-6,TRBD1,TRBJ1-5,TGTGCCAGCAGTTACCCCCAGGGGGGGACGGGCAATCAGCCCCAGCATTTT,CASSYPQGGTGNQPQHF
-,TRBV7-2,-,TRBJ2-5,TGTGCCACCCGCCTGGGGTTGGGGCGGCTACGTCAAGAGACCCAGTACTTC,CATRLGLGRLRQETQYF
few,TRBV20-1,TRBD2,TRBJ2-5,TGCAGTGCCTGGAGGACTAGCGGGGGGGCCGCGATCGAGACCCAGTACTTC,CSAWRTSGGAAIETQYF
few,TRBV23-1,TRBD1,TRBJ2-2,TGCGCCAGGGAGACAGGGAAGACGAACACCGGGGAGCTGTTTTTT,CARETGKTNTGELFF
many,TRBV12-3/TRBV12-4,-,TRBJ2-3,TGTGCCAGCACTGGGGGGCCCACAGATACGCAGTATTTT,CASTGGPTDTQYF
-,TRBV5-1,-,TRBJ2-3,TGCGCCAGCAGCTTGGAAGCCCTCTCCACAGATACGCAGTATTTT,CASSLEALSTDTQYF
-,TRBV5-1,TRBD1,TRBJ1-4,TGCGCCAGCGGTCAGGGACAGCCTAATGAAAAACTGTTTTTT,CASGQGQPNEKLFF
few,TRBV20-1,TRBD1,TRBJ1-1,TGCAGTGCTGACAGGGCGGGGTACACTGAAGCTTTCTTT,CSADRAGYTEAFF
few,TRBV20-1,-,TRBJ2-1,TGCAGTGCTAGGGGGGGACTCTCCTACAATGAGCAGTTCTTC,CSARGGLSYNEQFF
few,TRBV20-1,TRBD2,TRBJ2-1,TGCAGTGCTTTACTAGCGGGGGGCCGAAAACTATACAATGAGCAGTTCTTC,CSALLAGGRKLYNEQFF
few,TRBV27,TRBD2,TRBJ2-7,TGTGCCAGCAGTTTATTGGGGGGGACCTACTACGAGCAGTACTTC,CASSLLGGTYYEQYF
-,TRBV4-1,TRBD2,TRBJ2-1,TGCGCCAGCAGCCCACTGAACGCGGGGGATGGGCAGTTCTTC,CASSPLNAGDGQFF
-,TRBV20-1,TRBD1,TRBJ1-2,TGCAGTGCTAGAGAGGGGGACAGGGCCGACTATGGCTACACCTTC,CSAREGDRADYGYTF
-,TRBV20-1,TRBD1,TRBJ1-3,TGCAGTGCCCCAAAACAGGGGGGGATTGGAAACACCATATATTTT,CSAPKQGGIGNTIYF
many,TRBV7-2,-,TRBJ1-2,TGTGCCAGCAGCAGCGCCGGGCCTTTAAACTATGGCTACACCTTC,CASSSAGPLNYGYTF
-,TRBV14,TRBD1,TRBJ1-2,TGTGCCAGCAGCCAGAGGACAGGGCCTATCTATGGCTACACCTTC,CASSQRTGPIYGYTF
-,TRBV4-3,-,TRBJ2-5,TGCGCCAGCAGCCAAGAGAGGGGTGGAGAGGAGACCCAGTACTTC,CASSQERGGEETQYF
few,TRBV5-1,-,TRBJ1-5,TGCGCCAGCAGCCCCGAGGGGGTAGGGCAGCCCCAGCATTTT,CASSPEGVGQPQHF
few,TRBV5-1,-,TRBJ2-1,TGCGCCAGCAGCCTGGGACAAACTTCGAGCAATGAGCAGTTCTTC,CASSLGQTSSNEQFF
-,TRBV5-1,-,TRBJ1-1,TGCGCCAGCAGCTCGGATTCCGGCACTGAAGCTTTCTTT,CASSSDSGTEAFF
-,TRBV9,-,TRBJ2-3,TGTGCCAGCAGCGACCTACTGGTCCCTGGCACAGATACGCAGTATTTT,CASSDLLVPGTDTQYF
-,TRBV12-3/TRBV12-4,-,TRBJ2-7,TGTGCCAGCGCGGGACAGCCCCTCTACGAGCAGTACTTC,CASAGQPLYEQYF
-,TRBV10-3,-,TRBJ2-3,TGTGCCACCCTTGACAGCCTCACAGATACGCAGTATTTT,CATLDSLTDTQYF
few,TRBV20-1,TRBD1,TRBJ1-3,TGCAGTGCTAGGGCCGGACAGGGTCATATGGACACCATATATTTT,CSARAGQGHMDTIYF
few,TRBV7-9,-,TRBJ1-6,TGTGCCAGCAGCTTAGGGGCAGGAGAAAGCTCCTATAATTCACCCCTCCACTTT,CASSLGAGESSYNSPLHF
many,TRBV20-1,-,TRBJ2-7,TGCAGTGCTAGAGGGGTTTCCAGCTCCTACGAGCAGTACTTC,CSARGVSSSYEQYF
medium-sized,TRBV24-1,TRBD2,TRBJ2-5,TGTGCCACCAGTGATCGTGCGGGGGGCCCGAAAGAGACCCAGTACTTC,CATSDRAGGPKETQYF
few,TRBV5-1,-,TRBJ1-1,TGCGCCAGCAGCCCCTTAGACAGATCGGGCACTGAAGCTTTCTTT,CASSPLDRSGTEAFF
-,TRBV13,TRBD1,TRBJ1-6,TGTGCCAGCACCAGGGACAGGGGGTTAAATTCACCCCTCCACTTT,CASTRDRGLNSPLHF
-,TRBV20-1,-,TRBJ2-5,TGCAGTGCACCCGACTGGAGCAAGGAGACCCAGTACTTC,CSAPDWSKETQYF
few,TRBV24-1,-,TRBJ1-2,TGTGCCACCAGTGAGCCAAGTATGGAATATGGCTACACCTTC,CATSEPSMEYGYTF
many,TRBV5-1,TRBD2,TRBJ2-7,TGCGCCAGCAGCGCTGGACTAGCGTCTCGCGAGCAGTACTTC,CASSAGLASREQYF